These T cell receptor beta chains were read from a single sample in a study of CD8 T cell repertoires and HIV-1 epitope variants. TCRdb's table, derived via immunoSEQ multiplex PCR, lists solely in-frame clones and lacks some. The sample has about 95,000 clones, around 67% seen once; the top ten hold 25% to 30%. Sequencing was done on a sample of uncultured baseline CD8+ T cells from peripheral blood mononuclear cells (PBMCs). The source is a male donor with HIV. The CDR3 runs from the conserved cysteine through the conserved F or W. Each record gives: D gene, V gene, clone size, J gene, CDR3 DNA, CDR3 protein. A D gene is named only where the DNA matches it firmly. Clone size, where shown, is once, few, many, or a class for clones that have expanded.

d_gene: TRBD2
v_gene: TRBV19
abundance: NA
j_gene: TRBJ2-3
CDR3nt: TGTGCCAGTAGCCCCGGGACTAGAGGTGGCACGCAGTATTTT
CDR3aa: CASSPGTRGGTQYF

d_gene: TRBD2
v_gene: TRBV4-1
abundance: NA
j_gene: TRBJ2-1
CDR3nt: TGCGCCAGCAGCCAAGAAGGTTCCCCGGGAGGGCCCGGTGAGCAGTTCTTC
CDR3aa: CASSQEGSPGGPGEQFF

d_gene: TRBD1
v_gene: TRBV7-2
abundance: NA
j_gene: TRBJ2-7
CDR3nt: TGTGCCAGCAGCACAGGGGGCGCAAATCGGGCCTACGAGCAGTACTTC
CDR3aa: CASSTGGANRAYEQYF

d_gene: NA
v_gene: TRBV7-2
abundance: NA
j_gene: TRBJ1-4
CDR3nt: TGTGCCAGCAGCTTAGGGAGGGTATCTAATGAAAAACTGTTTTTT
CDR3aa: CASSLGRVSNEKLFF

d_gene: TRBD1
v_gene: TRBV25-1
abundance: NA
j_gene: TRBJ1-2
CDR3nt: TGTGCCAGCAGGCCGCCTCTGGGCCAGGGGGATGGCTACACCTTC
CDR3aa: CASRPPLGQGDGYTF

d_gene: NA
v_gene: TRBV4-3
abundance: once
j_gene: TRBJ2-1
CDR3nt: TGCGCCAGCAGCCGGGGAGGTGGTGAAGGGAGGAATGAGCAGTTCTTC
CDR3aa: CASSRGGGEGRNEQFF

d_gene: NA
v_gene: TRBV7-6
abundance: NA
j_gene: TRBJ2-5
CDR3nt: TGTGCCAGCAGCCCTTGGCTAGGCAGGGGCCAAGAGACCCAGTACTTC
CDR3aa: CASSPWLGRGQETQYF

d_gene: NA
v_gene: TRBV4-1
abundance: NA
j_gene: TRBJ2-1
CDR3nt: TGCGCCAGCAGCCAGCGGACGGTGAGCTCCTACAATGAGCAGTTCTTC
CDR3aa: CASSQRTVSSYNEQFF

d_gene: NA
v_gene: TRBV6-4
abundance: NA
j_gene: TRBJ2-2
CDR3nt: TGTGCCAGCAGTGAGAGCAGGTTTACGAACACCGGGGAGCTGTTTTTT
CDR3aa: CASSESRFTNTGELFF

d_gene: NA
v_gene: TRBV27
abundance: NA
j_gene: TRBJ2-7
CDR3nt: TGTGCCAGCAGTTTATCGCCCCGCAGGCCTAGGGGCTACGAGCAGTACTTC
CDR3aa: CASSLSPRRPRGYEQYF

d_gene: NA
v_gene: TRBV2
abundance: few
j_gene: TRBJ2-1
CDR3nt: TGTGCCAGCAGTGAAGCGGGAGGCGAGCAGTTCTTC
CDR3aa: CASSEAGGEQFF

d_gene: NA
v_gene: TRBV30
abundance: NA
j_gene: TRBJ2-1
CDR3nt: TGTGCCTGGAGTGTACTAGGGGCCTTCACAACTAGCTCCTACAATGAGCAGTTCTTC
CDR3aa: CAWSVLGAFTTSSYNEQFF

d_gene: TRBD2
v_gene: TRBV7-2
abundance: NA
j_gene: TRBJ2-3
CDR3nt: TGTGCCAGCAGACCTCCGGGACTAGTAACAGATACGCAGTATTTT
CDR3aa: CASRPPGLVTDTQYF

d_gene: TRBD1
v_gene: TRBV7-8
abundance: NA
j_gene: TRBJ2-4
CDR3nt: TGTGCCAGCAGCTTAGGGACAGGGGCGGCCAAAAACATTCAGTACTTC
CDR3aa: CASSLGTGAAKNIQYF

d_gene: NA
v_gene: TRBV13
abundance: NA
j_gene: TRBJ1-1
CDR3nt: TGTGCCAGCAGTCCCGGCGGGGCCGCCACTGAAGCTTTCTTT
CDR3aa: CASSPGGAATEAFF

d_gene: NA
v_gene: TRBV5-1
abundance: NA
j_gene: TRBJ1-4
CDR3nt: TGCGCCAGCAGCTCCACAGCCTCAACTAATGAAAAACTGTTTTTT
CDR3aa: CASSSTASTNEKLFF

d_gene: NA
v_gene: TRBV9
abundance: NA
j_gene: TRBJ2-3
CDR3nt: TGTGCCAGCAGCGTACGGTCAGAGAGAGATACGCAGTATTTT
CDR3aa: CASSVRSERDTQYF